Below, 8 T cell receptor beta chains from the same sample are listed, as sequenced in a study of cytomegalovirus exposure and HLA in healthy donors. Profiling relied on immunoSEQ multiplex PCR, and the TCRdb table lists in-frame clones only, not all of them. The sample consists of 90,000 to 150,000 clones, around 89% of them appearing once. Material: PBMCs. The receptor set was obtained from a woman aged 18-35 years in good health and CMV-seropositive.

The sample holds one count of this clone. CDR3 sequence (DNA): TGCGCCAGCAGCTTAGATGAGGCGGGGGCATACAATGAGCAGTTCTTC. Protein sequence: CASSLDEAGAYNEQFF. V is TRBV5-1 and J is TRBJ2-1; tentatively, D is TRBD2 (7 bases). Per the germline V gene, CDR1 is SGHRS and CDR2 is YFSETQ. Trimming removed 2 bases from V and 4 bases from J, with 16 bases in between. The CDR3 covers 16 residues.

The V and J genes are TRBV7-2 and TRBJ1-2, with 7 bases lining up with TRBD1. From germline, CDR1 is SGHTA and CDR2 FQGNSA. The CDR3 spans 14 residues. Germline trimming cut 2 bases from V and 5 bases from J; bases unmatched to any gene: 5. The CDR3 sequence: CASSLQIQGYGYTF. The CDR3 region has the DNA TGTGCCAGCAGCTTACAAATACAGGGGTATGGCTACACCTTC.

This chain joins TRBV9 and TRBJ2-1; 12 nucleotides match TRBD2. The germline V gene has CDR1 SGDLS and CDR2 YYNGEE. V trimming: 3 bases; J trimming: 0 bases; junction bases outside the gene matches: 13. CDR3 length: 20 amino acids. CDR3 residues: CASSGNPGLAGPSSYNEQFF. As DNA, the CDR3 is TGTGCCAGCAGCGGGAATCCGGGACTAGCGGGCCCAAGCTCCTACAATGAGCAGTTCTTC.

The V gene is TRBV21-1, the J gene TRBJ1-1; the listed D gene, TRBD1, was not tested against the DNA. TRBV21-1 is flagged as a pseudogene. The CDR3 runs to 15 residues. Here the CDR3 reads CASSLQQGNNTEAFF. The CDR3 bases are TGTGCCAGCAGCCTACAACAGGGAAATAACACTGAAGCTTTCTTT.

The V gene is TRBV6-1, the J gene TRBJ2-6, with a tentative D call TRBD1 (5 bases). Trimming removed 2 bases from V and 2 bases from J, with 19 bases in between. CDR3 length: 19 amino acids. Germline lookup yields CDR1 MNHNS and CDR2 SASEGT. CDR3 in DNA: TGTGCCAGCAGTGAACAGGGCCACGCAATCGGAGCTGGGGCCAACGTCCTGACTTTC. Its protein is CASSEQGHAIGAGANVLTF.

The chain combines TRBV19 with TRBJ1-3, with D perhaps TRBD1 (6 bases). The CDR3 runs to 15 residues. Between the trimmed V and J ends, which lost 5 bases and 2 bases, there was a span of 13 bases. The germline CDR1 and CDR2 sequences are LNHDA and SQIVND (reference sequence). CDR3 region: CASSSGGFTGNTIYF. DNA for the CDR3: TGTGCCAGTAGTTCGGGGGGCTTCACTGGAAACACCATATATTTT. Filled out from reference TRBV19 and TRBJ1-3, the complete variable domain reads DGGITQSPKYLFRKEGQNVTLSCEQNLNHDAMYWYRQDPGQGLRLIYYSQIVNDFQKGDIAEGYSVSREKKESFPLTVTSAQKNPTAFYLCASSSGGFTGNTIYFGEGSWLTVV.

Only one count was recorded for this clone. The V gene is TRBV7-9, the J gene TRBJ1-4; 8 positions match TRBD1. The germline gives CDR1 SEHNR, CDR2 FQNEAQ (reference sequence). V lost 5 bases and J lost 6; bases outside the gene matches: 2. CDR3 length: 13 residues. In nucleotides, the CDR3 is TGTGCCAGCAGCGCGGACAGGGATGAAAAACTGTTTTTT. Protein: CASSADRDEKLFF.

This chain connects TRBV29-1 to TRBJ1-2, with D possibly being TRBD1 (5 bases). CDR1 and CDR2 (germline): SQVTM, ANQGSEA. V was cut by 6 bases and J by 0 bases, with 14 bases left in between. The CDR3 runs 14 residues. The CDR3 DNA reads as TGCAGCGTATCCGGGGGGTCCCCTAACTATGGCTACACCTTC. Amino acids: CSVSGGSPNYGYTF.